The 13 T cell receptor beta chains given below trace back to one sample, sequenced in a study of CD8 T cells in ankylosing spondylitis (dated by TCRdb to 2017 to 2019). Libraries were made using 5' RACE. TCRdb shows the sequencer as Illumina HiSeq 2500. TCRdb trimmed the raw reads at Q25, called clones with MiXCR and kept productive beta chains. Rows with a matching CDR3 protein are joined into one entry that keeps the most common DNA and genes. This sample comprises about 310,000 distinct CDR3 sequences, less than 25% of them detected only once. The ten most abundant clones make up roughly 3.6% of the sample. The sample was blood, either unsorted or a sorted T cell fraction (not recorded which). The receptors were sampled from a female donor with ankylosing spondylitis or in good health (not recorded which).

This clonotype was detected ten times or more. The chain employs TRBV30 and TRBJ1-2, with unresolved D. This CDR3 spans 14 amino acids. Germline loops: CDR1 GTSNPN, CDR2 SVGIG (reference sequence). Trimming took 7 bases from V and 4 from J, leaving 19 bases between them. The DNA for the CDR3 is TGTGCCTTAGACCCCGAACCGTCTATCTATGGCTACACCTTC. Its protein product is CALDPEPSIYGYTF.

The chain joins TRBV15 to TRBJ1-2, with D possibly being TRBD1 (5 bases). CDR3 length: 16 residues. Deletions cut 7 bases from V and 4 bases from J, with 22 bases between. The V gene's germline CDR1 is LNHNV and CDR2 YYDKDF (reference sequence). DNA for the CDR3: TGTGCCACCATCCCCGGAGGGCAGGGCGGTCCCTATGGCTACACCTTC. Its protein is CATIPGGQGGPYGYTF.

This rearrangement joins TRBV11-2 to TRBJ1-1, with D perhaps TRBD1 (5 bases). Germline V lookup: CDR1 SGHAT, CDR2 FQNNGV. The CDR3 covers 12 residues. V dropped 3 bases and J dropped 12 bases, with 14 bases sitting between them. The CDR3 region has the DNA TGTGCCAGCAGCTTTTTAGCAGGGATTTCTTTCTTT. This sequence encodes CASSFLAGISFF.

The sample holds one count of this clonotype. The chain couples TRBV30 to TRBJ2-3; 13 bases are shared with TRBD2. The trim removed 0 bases at V and 5 bases at J, leaving 2 bases unmatched. CDR1 is GTSNPN, CDR2 SVGIG, per germline (reference sequence). The CDR3 extends over 15 amino acids. CDR3 sequence (DNA): TGTGCCTGGAGTGTACGACTAGCGGGAGGAGATACGCAGTATTTT. It yields the protein CAWSVRLAGGDTQYF.

The table lists this clonotype with many counts. The CDR3 here is CSVASATNEKLFF. The CDR3 nucleotides are TGCAGCGTCGCCAGTGCAACTAATGAAAAACTGTTTTTT. The gene calls are TRBV29-1 and TRBJ1-4; D is undetermined. Trimming removed 6 bases from V and 0 bases from J, with 8 bases in between. Germline lookup yields CDR1 SQVTM and CDR2 ANQGSEA. The CDR3 length is 13 residues. The full variable domain, in which reference TRBV29-1 and TRBJ1-4 provide the parts outside the CDR3, is SAVISQKPSRDICQRGTSLTIQCQVDSQVTMMFWYRQQPGQSLTLIATANQGSEATYESGFVIDKFPISRPNLTFSTLTVSNMSPEDSSIYLCSVASATNEKLFFGSGTQLSVL.

This clonotype has at least ten counts. This chain links TRBV20-1 with TRBJ2-3; D call uncertain. The length of the CDR3 is 13 residues. Germline V gene sequence: CDR1 DFQATT, CDR2 SNEGSKA (reference sequence). V was trimmed by 5 bases and J by 0 bases, leaving 9 bases between them. DNA for the CDR3: TGCAGTGCTTCCCTCCCTAGCACAGATACGCAGTATTTT. Translated, it gives CSASLPSTDTQYF.

This clonotype was picked up many times. The chain is built from TRBV29-1 and TRBJ1-1; no reliable D call. V lost 4 bases and J lost 1, with 10 bases in between. This CDR3 has 13 amino acids. Germline V CDR1 and CDR2: SQVTM, ANQGSEA. Written as DNA, the CDR3 is TGCAGCGTTGCGGTGACCTCGAACACTGAAGCTTTCTTT. Its translation: CSVAVTSNTEAFF.

This clonotype came up many times. The CDR3 here is CASSSGRGLVYTF. CDR3 coding DNA: TGTGCCAGCAGTTCGGGCAGGGGGCTGGTCTACACCTTC. This rearrangement joins TRBV12-3 or TRBV12-4 to TRBJ1-2; 8 bases are a match to TRBD1. The CDR3 sequence is 13 residues long. Losses at the gene ends were 4 bases for V and 10 bases for J; bases not matched to a gene: 8.

V usage is TRBV20-1 and J usage is TRBJ2-3; perhaps TRBD2 as D (6 bases). The V gene lost 0 bases and the J gene lost 0 bases, with 13 bases spanning the gap. CDR1 and CDR2 (germline): DFQATT, SNEGSKA (reference sequence). This CDR3 contains 16 residues. CDR3 DNA sequence: TGCAGTGCTAGAGATATTGCGGGGAAGAGCACAGATACGCAGTATTTT. Protein product: CSARDIAGKSTDTQYF.

In its sample, this clonotype was seen a few times. The chain is built from TRBV30 and TRBJ2-5; D call uncertain. The CDR3 loop spans 14 amino acids. Trimming cost V 3 bases and J 0 bases, with 11 bases left between them. The germline gives CDR1 GTSNPN, CDR2 SVGIG (reference sequence). The CDR3 sequence is CAWRRVMYQETQYF. As DNA, the CDR3 is TGTGCCTGGAGACGGGTAATGTACCAAGAGACCCAGTACTTC.

This chain uses TRBV12-3 or TRBV12-4 with TRBJ2-1; the match to TRBD1 covers 8 bases. Losses at the gene ends were 6 bases for V and 8 bases for J; bases not matched to a gene: 9. The length of the CDR3 is 14 residues. CDR3 sequence reads: CASSPGQVIDEQFF. The CDR3 DNA is TGTGCCAGCAGCCCGGGACAGGTTATCGATGAGCAGTTCTTC.

This clonotype has just a few counts. This chain uses TRBV20-1 with TRBJ2-3; 9 positions match TRBD2. This CDR3 has 17 residues. Germline CDR1 is DFQATT and CDR2 is SNEGSKA (reference sequence). V dropped 3 bases and J dropped 9; count of bases not matched to a gene: 19. CDR3 sequence: CSASSLRGRAGRGTQYF. The CDR3 DNA sequence: TGCAGTGCTAGCAGTTTGCGCGGGAGGGCCGGGAGGGGCACGCAGTATTTT.

This clonotype was picked up many times. The chain links TRBV20-1 to TRBJ2-3; a weak D match, TRBD2 (6 bases). Deletions cut 0 bases from V and 5 bases from J, with 18 bases between. Germline CDR1 DFQATT, CDR2 SNEGSKA (reference sequence). The CDR3 consists of 16 residues. CDR3 region: CSARDPAGTNLDTQYF. CDR3 in DNA: TGCAGTGCTAGAGATCCGGCGGGAACGAACCTAGATACGCAGTATTTT.